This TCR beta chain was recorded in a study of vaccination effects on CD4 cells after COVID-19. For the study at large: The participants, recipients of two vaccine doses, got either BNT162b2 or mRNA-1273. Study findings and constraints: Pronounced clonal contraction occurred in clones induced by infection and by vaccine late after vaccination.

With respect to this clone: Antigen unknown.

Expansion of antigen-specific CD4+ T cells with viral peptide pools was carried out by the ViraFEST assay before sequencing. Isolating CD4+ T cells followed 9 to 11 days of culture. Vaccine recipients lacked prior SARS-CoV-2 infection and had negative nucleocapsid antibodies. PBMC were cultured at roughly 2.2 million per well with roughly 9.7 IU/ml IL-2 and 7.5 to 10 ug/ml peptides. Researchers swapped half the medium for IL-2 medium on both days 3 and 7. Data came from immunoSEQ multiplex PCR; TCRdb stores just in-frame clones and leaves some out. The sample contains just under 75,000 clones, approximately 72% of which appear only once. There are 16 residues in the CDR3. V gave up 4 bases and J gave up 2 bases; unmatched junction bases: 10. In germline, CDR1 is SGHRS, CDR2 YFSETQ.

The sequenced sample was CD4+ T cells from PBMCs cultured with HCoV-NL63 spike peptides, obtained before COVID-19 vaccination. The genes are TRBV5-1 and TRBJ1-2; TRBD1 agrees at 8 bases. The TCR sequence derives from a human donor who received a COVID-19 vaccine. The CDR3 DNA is TGCGCCAGCAGCCTTTATGGGCCAGGGGGCAACTATGGCTACACCTTC. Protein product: CASSLYGPGGNYGYTF.